This passage covers 21 T cell receptor beta chains from one sample sequenced in a study of T cells in Graves' hyperthyroidism and ophthalmopathy. Template material for amplifying TCR beta CDR3 regions consisted of RNA transcripts. The TCR CDR3 was amplified in a first-round RT-PCR using the HTBI primer set. TCRdb re-derived calls from the multiplex PCR reads in MiXCR, one entry per CDR3 protein. Found here are 500,000 or so distinct CDR3 sequences, roughly 18% of them singletons; the top ten hold 17%. Sequences were obtained from blood. The receptors shown here come from a woman between 18 and 30 years old with Graves' ophthalmopathy.

This clonotype occurred a few times. This sequence joins TRBV6-5 and TRBJ2-7, with D tentatively TRBD2 (6 bases). V dropped 2 bases and J dropped 2 bases, with 19 bases sitting between them. The CDR3 covers 17 residues. Germline CDR1 is MNHEY and CDR2 is SVGAGI. The CDR3 loop reads CASSYGLAGPGTYEQYF. The CDR3 nucleotides read TGTGCCAGCAGTTACGGGTTGGCGGGACCTGGGACCTACGAGCAGTACTTC.

This clonotype showed up just a few times. The J gene is TRBJ2-2, the V gene TRBV5-8; TRBD2 is a possible D gene (5 bases). Germline assignment: CDR1 SGHTS and CDR2 YDEGEE. V was trimmed by 0 bases and J by 5 bases, leaving 11 bases between them. The CDR3 spans 15 residues. The CDR3 DNA follows: TGTGCCAGCAGCTTGGCTAGCCGTGGGACCGGGGAGCTGTTTTTT. It is translated as CASSLASRGTGELFF.

With regard to this clonotype: This could be a read error, since a much larger clone is one nucleotide away. The chain links TRBV6-2 or TRBV6-3 to TRBJ2-5; TRBD1 aligns across 9 bases. Looked up from germline, CDR1 is MNHEY and CDR2 is SVGEGT. The V and J ends lost 4 bases and 2 bases, in that order; junction bases with no gene match: 11. This CDR3 spans 17 amino acids. CDR3 residues: CASSFCLRDRVQETQYF. The CDR3, as DNA: TGTGCCAGCAGTTTTTGCCTCCGGGACAGGGTACAAGAGACCCAGTACTTC.

The genes are TRBV27 and TRBJ1-2; perhaps TRBD1 as D (6 bases). V was trimmed by 5 bases and J by 5 bases, leaving 15 bases between them. The germline gives CDR1 MNHEY, CDR2 SMNVEV (reference sequence). The CDR3 runs 14 residues. The CDR3: CASSPGGAGYGYTF. The DNA of the CDR3 is TGTGCCAGCAGTCCCGGGGGGGCCGGATATGGCTACACCTTC.

This clonotype turned up a few times. A much more abundant neighbour one base away suggests this may be a read error. The gene calls are TRBV7-8 and TRBJ2-1; maybe TRBD2 (5 bases). Per the germline V gene, CDR1 is SGHVS and CDR2 is FQNEAQ. Trimming left V 0 bases short and J 6 bases short, with 15 bases between. The CDR3 has 16 amino acids. CDR3 sequence (DNA): TGTGCCAGCAGCTTAGCGTGTGGGGAGACAAGCAATGAGCAGTTCTTC. It encodes CASSLACGETSNEQFF. The full variable domain, in which reference TRBV7-8 and TRBJ2-1 provide the parts outside the CDR3, is GAGVSQSPRYKVAKRGQDVALRCDPISGHVSLFWYQQALGQGPEFLTYFQNEAQLDKSGLPSDRFFAERPEGSVSTLKIQRTQQEDSAVYLCASSLACGETSNEQFFGPGTRLTVL.

In its sample, this clonotype was seen many times. The rearrangement joins TRBV30 to TRBJ2-1; maybe TRBD2 (6 bases). Between the trimmed V and J ends, which lost 2 bases and 8 bases, there was a span of 13 bases. Germline V gene sequence: CDR1 GTSNPN, CDR2 SVGIG (reference sequence). This CDR3 contains 13 residues. This CDR3 is CAWSLTSIHEQFF. CDR3 DNA sequence: TGTGCCTGGAGTCTGACTAGTATCCATGAGCAGTTCTTC.

This clonotype was recorded many times. This chain links TRBV28 with TRBJ1-5, with 9 positions matching TRBD1. The V gene end was trimmed by 4 bases and the J gene end by 9 bases; junction bases not matched to a gene: 10. This CDR3 contains 15 residues. Germline-derived CDR1 and CDR2 are MDHEN and SYDVKM. For the CDR3, the DNA is TGTGCCAGCAGTTCGCCCGGGACAGGGCTCGGGCCCCAGCATTTT. As protein: CASSSPGTGLGPQHF.

This clonotype was seen a few times. The gene calls are TRBV4-1 and TRBJ2-7; 7 bases line up with TRBD1. Unmatched junction bases numbered 9, after V lost 1 base and J lost 0 bases. This CDR3 has 17 amino acids. CDR1 is MGHRA, CDR2 YSYEKL, per germline. The CDR3 DNA reads as TGCGCCAGCAGCCAAGCCCCCGGCCAGGGGGACTCCTACGAGCAGTACTTC. Residues: CASSQAPGQGDSYEQYF.

The rearrangement joins TRBV7-6 to TRBJ2-3; TRBD2 agrees at 9 bases. CDR3 length: 17 amino acids. Germline V CDR1 and CDR2: SGHVS, FNYEAQ. Unmatched junction bases numbered 5, after V lost 0 bases and J lost 1 base. CDR3: CASSLAGVAGGTDTQYF. The CDR3, as DNA: TGTGCCAGCAGCTTAGCCGGGGTAGCGGGGGGCACAGATACGCAGTATTTT.

A word on this clonotype: A single base separates this from a much larger clone, so it may be a read error. The chain is built from TRBV28 and TRBJ2-7; D is ambiguous. Germline CDR1 MDHEN, CDR2 SYDVKM. The length of the CDR3 is 12 residues. The V end was cut by 2 bases, the J end by 3 bases, with 5 bases between. The CDR3 DNA sequence: TGTGCCAGCAGTTTAGAGCTCTACGAGCAGTACTTC. This sequence encodes CASSLELYEQYF.

In this sample, this clonotype turned up many times. The chain has TRBV2 and TRBJ1-1; D is undetermined. The CDR3 extends over 13 amino acids. V was pared by 9 bases and J by 0 bases, with 11 bases between. Germline-derived CDR1 and CDR2 are SNHLY and FYNNEI. CDR3 amino acids: CASRTLLNTEAFF. CDR3 DNA sequence: TGTGCCAGTAGGACTCTCTTGAACACTGAAGCTTTCTTT.

This clonotype was seen more than once but under ten times. The chain uses TRBV4-1 and TRBJ1-6; no reliable D call. The CDR3 extends over 18 amino acids. Deletions cut 0 bases from V and 0 bases from J, with 12 bases between. The germline V gene has CDR1 MGHRA and CDR2 YSYEKL. The CDR3 nucleotides are TGCGCCAGCAGCCAAGATCTATTCCAGAGCTCCTATAATTCACCCCTCCACTTT. It specifies CASSQDLFQSSYNSPLHF.

The sample holds a few counts of this clonotype. The chain joins TRBV4-2 to TRBJ2-1, with TRBD2 as a possible D gene (6 bases). From germline, CDR1 is LGHNA and CDR2 YNFKEQ. The V gene lost 3 bases and the J gene lost 7 bases, with 16 bases spanning the gap. This CDR3 has 15 residues. CDR3 bases: TGTGCCAGCAGCCATAGACTAGGATTAAGGAATGAGCAGTTCTTC. It specifies CASSHRLGLRNEQFF.

This clonotype has more than one count but fewer than ten. The rearrangement uses TRBV19 and TRBJ2-7; D might be TRBD2 (6 bases). V shed 4 bases and J shed 4 bases, with 11 bases lying between them. CDR3 length: 13 amino acids. CDR1 is LNHDA and CDR2 is SQIVND in the germline V gene (reference sequence). The CDR3: CASSTQAGYEQYF. CDR3 in DNA: TGTGCCAGTAGTACCCAGGCGGGGTACGAGCAGTACTTC.

The table lists this clonotype with many counts. The chain employs TRBV29-1 and TRBJ1-2, with 9 bases lining up with TRBD1. This CDR3 is 15 amino acids long. Germline V lookup: CDR1 SQVTM, CDR2 ANQGSEA. V lost 5 bases and J lost 2; bases outside the gene matches: 9. CDR3 region: CSVFGTGLWNYGYTF. For the CDR3, the DNA is TGCAGCGTTTTCGGGACAGGGCTATGGAACTATGGCTACACCTTC.

The V call is TRBV7-3, the J call TRBJ2-7, with 12 nucleotides matching TRBD2. CDR3 size: 16 residues. V lost 4 bases to trimming and J lost 2 bases; unmatched junction nucleotides: 6. Germline CDR1 and CDR2: SGHTA and FQGTGA. CDR3 loop: CASSSRTSGETYEQYF. Written as DNA, the CDR3 is TGTGCCAGCAGCTCCCGGACTAGCGGGGAAACCTACGAGCAGTACTTC. The whole variable domain, remainder taken from reference TRBV7-3 and TRBJ2-7, is GAGVSQTPSNKVTEKGKYVELRCDPISGHTALYWYRQSLGQGPEFLIYFQGTGAADDSGLPNDRFFAVRPEGSVSTLKIQRTERGDSAVYLCASSSRTSGETYEQYFGPGTRLTVT.

This chain connects TRBV29-1 to TRBJ2-7; TRBD2 matches 15 bases. The CDR3 is 15 residues long. V was pared by 7 bases and J by 3 bases, with 7 bases of the junction left unmatched. Germline V gene sequence: CDR1 SQVTM, CDR2 ANQGSEA. CDR3 amino acids: CSGVGLAGGNYEQYF. CDR3 DNA: TGCAGCGGGGTAGGACTAGCGGGGGGGAACTACGAGCAGTACTTC.

This clonotype has ten or more counts. The chain employs TRBV28 and TRBJ2-5, with TRBD2 matching over 8 bases. With 4 bases clipped from V and 5 bases from J, the junction kept 9 bases outside the gene matches. CDR3 length: 15 residues. CDR1 and CDR2 from the germline V gene are MDHEN and SYDVKM. This chain's CDR3 is CASSSVWTSRETQYF. CDR3 sequence (DNA): TGTGCCAGCAGTTCCGTCTGGACTAGCCGGGAGACCCAGTACTTC. The entire variable domain, with the rest obtained from reference TRBV28 and TRBJ2-5, is as follows: DVKVTQSSRYLVKRTGEKVFLECVQDMDHENMFWYRQDPGLGLRLIYFSYDVKMKEKGDIPEGYSVSREKKERFSLILESASTNQTSMYLCASSSVWTSRETQYFGPGTRLLVL.

The sample holds many counts of this clonotype. The chain recombines TRBV11-1 with TRBJ1-1; D possibly corresponds to TRBD1 (6 bases). Trimming took 4 bases from V and 1 from J, leaving 7 bases between them. CDR3 size: 13 residues. Germline V gene data show CDR1 as SGHAT and CDR2 as FQDESV (reference sequence). As DNA, the CDR3 is TGTGCCAGCAGCTCACAGGGGAACACTGAAGCTTTCTTT. Its protein product is CASSSQGNTEAFF.

The chain combines TRBV7-6 with TRBJ1-3; 7 bases align to TRBD1. Germline-derived CDR1 and CDR2 are SGHVS and FNYEAQ. The junction had 4 bases not matched to a gene; V was cut back by 1 base and J by 4 bases. There are 15 residues in the CDR3. CDR3 protein: CASSLGGTEGNTIYF. The CDR3 bases are TGTGCCAGCAGCTTAGGTGGGACAGAAGGAAACACCATATATTTT.

This clonotype was observed many times. The chain recombines TRBV28 with TRBJ2-3, with 10 positions matching TRBD1. Unmatched junction bases numbered 9, after V lost 2 bases and J lost 4 bases. CDR3 size: 17 residues. CDR1 MDHEN and CDR2 SYDVKM come from the germline V gene. CDR3 region: CASSLGTGTGAADTQYF. Written as DNA, the CDR3 is TGTGCCAGCAGTTTAGGGACCGGGACAGGGGCGGCAGATACGCAGTATTTT.